The 15 T cell receptor beta chains presented below share a single source sample, sequenced in a study of blood T cell repertoires in COVID-19. Generated by immunoSEQ multiplex PCR, the TCRdb table keeps only in-frame clones and is missing some. The sample has about 92,000 clones; roughly 80% are singletons. The sequenced sample was peripheral blood. Source of these receptors: a man aged 45-65 years who had recovered from COVID-19.

The rearrangement links TRBV5-1 to TRBJ1-2; 8 nucleotides agree with TRBD1. Trimming took 3 bases from V and 3 from J; bases not matched to a gene: 1. The CDR3 runs 13 residues. Looked up from germline, CDR1 is SGHRS and CDR2 is YFSETQ. CDR3 sequence: CASSSTGDYGYTF. DNA for the CDR3: TGCGCCAGCAGCTCGACAGGGGACTATGGCTACACCTTC.

The gene calls are TRBV7-3 and TRBJ2-7; 9 nucleotides agree with TRBD2. Germline CDR1 reads SGHTA; CDR2 reads FQGTGA. The CDR3 runs to 17 residues. The J segment lost 2 bases and the V segment lost 1 base, leaving 9 bases of the junction unmatched. CDR3 amino acids: CASSLKAPTSGPYEQYF. Written as DNA, the CDR3 is TGTGCCAGCAGCTTAAAAGCCCCGACTAGCGGCCCCTACGAGCAGTACTTC.

This chain joins TRBV4-1 and TRBJ2-5; 14 bases agree with TRBD2. The CDR3 runs 18 residues. V gave up 2 bases and J gave up 5 bases; unmatched junction bases: 10. Germline-derived CDR1 and CDR2 are MGHRA and YSYEKL. The DNA of the CDR3 is TGCGCCAGCAGCCAACCAGGGACTAGCGGGAGCTCTGGGGAGACCCAGTACTTC. It translates to CASSQPGTSGSSGETQYF.

The rearrangement links TRBV7-9 to TRBJ1-2; TRBD1 matches at 7 bases. Trimming cost V 5 bases and J 5 bases; bases outside gene matches: 8. CDR3 length: 14 residues. Germline V gene lookup returns CDR1 SEHNR and CDR2 FQNEAQ (reference sequence). CDR3 sequence reads: CASSPTGSRYGYTF. For the CDR3, the DNA is TGTGCCAGCAGCCCGACAGGGTCGCGGTATGGCTACACCTTC.

This clone was seen a handful of times. The V and J genes are TRBV7-9 and TRBJ2-1, with D possibly TRBD2 on 6 matching bases. The germline V and J ends were trimmed by 5 bases and 14 bases, with 16 bases remaining between them. The length of the CDR3 is 12 residues. The germline gives CDR1 SEHNR, CDR2 FQNEAQ (reference sequence). CDR3 protein: CASSEGLTEKFF. CDR3 nucleotide sequence: TGTGCCAGCAGCGAAGGACTAACCGAAAAGTTCTTC.

The chain employs TRBV12-3 or TRBV12-4 and TRBJ2-1; TRBD1 matches at 8 bases. The CDR3 covers 13 residues. V was clipped by 3 bases and J by 10 bases; unmatched bases: 5. Here the CDR3 DNA reads TGTGCCAGCAGTTTTTATGCAGGGGGCGAGCAGTTCTTC. Translated: CASSFYAGGEQFF.

This chain joins TRBV28 and TRBJ2-2; tentative D call: TRBD1 (5 bases). V was cut by 8 bases and J by 0 bases, with 10 bases left in between. The CDR3 length is 14 residues. Germline-derived CDR1 and CDR2 are MDHEN and SYDVKM. The DNA for the CDR3 is TGTGCCAGCGGGGCAGCCACGAACACCGGGGAGCTGTTTTTT. Translating it yields CASGAATNTGELFF.

This chain connects TRBV10-2 to TRBJ2-7, with D perhaps TRBD1 (6 bases). This CDR3 has 17 amino acids. Germline V gene sequence: CDR1 WSHSY, CDR2 SAAADI. V lost 0 bases and J 1 base, leaving 16 bases between the germline ends. The CDR3 sequence is CASSESSGDTYSYEQYF. CDR3 nucleotide sequence: TGCGCCAGCAGTGAGTCCTCCGGGGACACCTATTCCTACGAGCAGTACTTC.

The chain combines TRBV7-2 with TRBJ2-1; 7 bases line up with TRBD1. CDR1 and CDR2 (germline): SGHTA, FQGNSA. The CDR3 length is 13 residues. Trimming cost V 4 bases and J 5 bases; bases outside gene matches: 2. The CDR3 nucleotides are TGTGCCAGCAGCTGGGGACAGAACAATGAGCAGTTCTTC. Protein product: CASSWGQNNEQFF.

The gene calls are TRBV11-1 and TRBJ2-3, with unresolved D. This CDR3 region has 15 residues. Germline assignment: CDR1 SGHAT and CDR2 FQDESV (reference sequence). V was trimmed by 4 bases and J by 6 bases, leaving 17 bases between them. CDR3 sequence: CASSSSYFSLDTQYF. DNA of the CDR3: TGTGCCAGCAGCTCATCGTATTTTTCACTGGATACGCAGTATTTT.

The chain is built from TRBV18 and TRBJ1-1, with D perhaps TRBD1 (6 bases). CDR1 KGHSH and CDR2 LQKENI come from the germline V gene. The germline V and J ends were trimmed by 8 bases and 2 bases, with 15 bases remaining between them. This CDR3 comprises 14 residues. CDR3 bases: TGTGCCAGCGGGGGGGCAGCGCTTAACACTGAAGCTTTCTTT. Protein sequence: CASGGAALNTEAFF.

V is TRBV5-1 and J is TRBJ2-7, with a weak D call TRBD2 (5 bases). V was clipped by 3 bases and J by 6 bases, with 10 bases between them. The CDR3 is 12 residues long. Germline values: CDR1 SGHRS, CDR2 YFSETQ. CDR3 coding DNA: TGCGCCAGCAGCTCGGGAATCTCCGAGCAGTACTTC. This codes for CASSSGISEQYF.

V usage is TRBV19 and J usage is TRBJ2-5, with 10 bases that match TRBD1. The V and J ends lost 11 bases and 3 bases, in that order; junction bases with no gene match: 9. This CDR3 spans 14 amino acids. Germline V gene data show CDR1 as LNHDA and CDR2 as SQIVND (reference sequence). The CDR3 region is CAQRDRGREETQYF. The CDR3 coding sequence is TGTGCCCAACGGGACAGGGGTAGGGAAGAGACCCAGTACTTC.

This clone was observed a few times. The chain combines TRBV7-2 with TRBJ2-1; 10 nucleotides match TRBD2. The CDR3 has 17 amino acids. The germline V gene encodes CDR1 SGHTA and CDR2 FQGNSA. V shed 1 base, J shed 4 bases, and the junction held 7 bases outside the gene matches. The CDR3 sequence: CASSLVSGRTLYNEQFF. In nucleotides, the CDR3 is TGTGCCAGCAGCTTAGTTAGCGGGAGGACCCTATACAATGAGCAGTTCTTC.

The genes are TRBV12-3 or TRBV12-4 and TRBJ1-1; 7 nucleotides line up with TRBD1. V trimming: 7 bases; J trimming: 0 bases; junction bases outside the gene matches: 2. The CDR3 has 13 amino acids. CDR3 residues: CASKGTVNTEAFF. CDR3 nucleotide sequence: TGTGCCAGCAAAGGGACAGTGAACACTGAAGCTTTCTTT.